The next 20 T cell receptor beta chains were all read from a single sample in a study of blood T cell repertoires in COVID-19. TCRdb's copy holds only in-frame clones and misses some; the assay was immunoSEQ multiplex PCR. The sample includes over 55,000 clones, around four fifths of them seen just once. Sample: peripheral blood. Receptor source: a human donor in a cohort sampled during active COVID-19.

The V call is TRBV28, the J call TRBJ2-1; D might be TRBD1 (5 bases). With 8 bases removed from V and 0 bases from J, the gap between germline ends came to 11 bases. The CDR3 consists of 14 residues. In germline, CDR1 is MDHEN, CDR2 SYDVKM. The CDR3 bases are TGTGCCAGCCGGACACCGAGCTCCTACAATGAGCAGTTCTTC. This encodes CASRTPSSYNEQFF.

This clone occurred a few times. The rearrangement uses TRBV28 and TRBJ1-2; D is undetermined. The CDR3 contains 15 residues. V was shortened by 5 bases and J by 1 base, with 14 bases between the two germline ends. Per germline, CDR1 MDHEN and CDR2 SYDVKM. CDR3 sequence (DNA): TGTGCCAGCAGTCCCCTTAGACTGGGTAACTATGGCTACACCTTC. Translating it yields CASSPLRLGNYGYTF.

V gene TRBV5-5 combines with J gene TRBJ1-2; D perhaps matches TRBD1 (6 bases). This CDR3 comprises 14 residues. Germline CDR1 is SGHKS and CDR2 is YYEKEE (reference sequence). V lost 7 bases and J lost 4, with 17 bases in between. CDR3 sequence (DNA): TGTGCCAGCCGGGCGGCAGGGGATGGCTATGGCTACACCTTC. Residues: CASRAAGDGYGYTF. Variable domain in full (rest from reference TRBV5-5 and TRBJ1-2): DAGVTQSPTHLIKTRGQQVTLRCSPISGHKSVSWYQQVLGQGPQFIFQYYEKEERGRGNFPDRFSARQFPNYSSELNVNALLLGDSALYLCASRAAGDGYGYTFGSGTRLTVV.

This chain uses TRBV3-1 (or the pseudogene TRBV3-2) with TRBJ2-5; D is unclear. CDR1 and CDR2 from the germline V gene are LGHDT and YNNKEL (reference sequence). V was clipped by 3 bases and J by 5 bases, with 7 bases between them. The CDR3 contains 12 residues. The CDR3 region is CASSQTDETQYF. In nucleotides, the CDR3 is TGTGCCAGCAGCCAGACTGACGAGACCCAGTACTTC.

The CDR3 nucleotides are TGTGCCAGCACATTGATAGTGGTCACGGTTACGAACACTGAAGCTTTCTTT. Translated, it gives CASTLIVVTVTNTEAFF. The chain uses TRBV25-1 and TRBJ1-1; D not certain. The CDR3 runs 17 residues. Germline CDR1 is MGHDK and CDR2 is SYGVNS. Between the trimmed V and J ends, which lost 7 bases and 1 base, there was a span of 22 bases. Full variable domain (missing parts from reference TRBV25-1 and TRBJ1-1): EADIYQTPRYLVIGTGKKITLECSQTMGHDKMYWYQQDPGMELHLIHYSYGVNSTEKGDLSSESTVSRIRTEHFPLTLESARPSHTSQYLCASTLIVVTVTNTEAFFGQGTRLTVV.

Only a few counts were recorded for this clone. The chain is built from TRBV5-1 and TRBJ1-2; 8 bases are shared with TRBD1. Germline values: CDR1 SGHRS, CDR2 YFSETQ. This CDR3 spans 14 amino acids. V dropped 2 bases and J dropped 7; count of bases not matched to a gene: 7. The CDR3 loop reads CASSLDTGGGGYTF. Here the CDR3 DNA reads TGCGCCAGCAGCTTAGATACAGGGGGAGGTGGCTACACCTTC.

V usage is TRBV3-1 (or the pseudogene TRBV3-2) and J usage is TRBJ1-4, with TRBD1 matching 12 bases. With V trimmed by 4 bases and J by 2 bases, 20 bases remained unmatched. There are 22 residues in the CDR3. CDR1 is LGHDT, CDR2 YNNKEL, per germline (reference sequence). The CDR3: CASSPKTKRGDRGHVTNEKLFF. As DNA, the CDR3 is TGTGCCAGCAGCCCGAAAACTAAACGGGGGGACAGGGGGCACGTTACTAATGAAAAACTGTTTTTT.

The chain has TRBV30 and TRBJ1-6, with D maybe TRBD1 (5 bases). The CDR3 length is 13 residues. The V gene lost 5 bases and the J gene lost 7 bases, with 12 bases spanning the gap. Germline V gives CDR1 GTSNPN, CDR2 SVGIG (reference sequence). CDR3 amino acids: CAWAGTDNSPLHF. The CDR3 nucleotides are TGTGCCTGGGCCGGGACTGACAATTCACCCCTCCACTTT.

The J gene is TRBJ2-5, the V gene TRBV6-5; TRBD2 is a possible D gene (5 bases). CDR3 length: 12 amino acids. CDR1 is MNHEY, CDR2 SVGAGI, per germline. Trimming left V 10 bases short and J 4 bases short, with 13 bases between. CDR3: CATQTEVETQYF. The DNA of the CDR3 is TGTGCCACCCAAACGGAGGTAGAGACCCAGTACTTC.

The sample holds a few counts of this clone. This rearrangement joins TRBV5-5 to TRBJ2-2; TRBD2 matches at 14 bases. V dropped 2 bases and J dropped 4; count of bases not matched to a gene: 4. The CDR3 is 17 residues long. Germline values: CDR1 SGHKS, CDR2 YYEKEE (reference sequence). In DNA form, the CDR3 reads TGTGCCAGCAGCTTCCGGGGACTAGCGGGGGCCACCGGGGAGCTGTTTTTT. Protein product: CASSFRGLAGATGELFF.

V usage is TRBV7-2 and J usage is TRBJ2-7, with 8 positions matching TRBD1. The CDR3 extends over 14 amino acids. Trimming at V came to 4 bases and at J to 6 bases, leaving 8 bases not matched to a gene. The germline V gene has CDR1 SGHTA and CDR2 FQGNSA. CDR3 loop: CASSSGQGPFEQYF. The CDR3 bases are TGTGCCAGCAGCTCAGGACAGGGTCCCTTCGAGCAGTACTTC.

This sequence joins TRBV3-1 (or the pseudogene TRBV3-2) and TRBJ2-7, with TRBD2 identical over 8 bases. This CDR3 has 15 residues. Germline lookup yields CDR1 LGHDT and CDR2 YNNKEL (reference sequence). V shed 1 base, J shed 5 bases, and the junction held 7 bases outside the gene matches. The CDR3 nucleotides are TGTGCCAGCAGCCAAGTTTCCAGCGGGAGCCACGAGCAGTACTTC. Protein: CASSQVSSGSHEQYF.

The rearrangement links TRBV18 to TRBJ2-7; 8 positions match TRBD1. Unmatched junction bases numbered 9, after V lost 4 bases and J lost 1 base. CDR1 and CDR2 (germline): KGHSH, LQKENI. The CDR3 sequence is 16 residues long. DNA for the CDR3: TGTGCCAGCTCACTCGCAGACAGGGGAGGTTCCTACGAGCAGTACTTC. Translated: CASSLADRGGSYEQYF.

This clone is a singleton in its sample. The V call is TRBV15, the J call TRBJ2-5; D is perhaps TRBD2 (5 bases). V shed 9 bases and J shed 1 base, with 15 bases lying between them. The germline gives CDR1 LNHNV, CDR2 YYDKDF (reference sequence). CDR3 size: 14 residues. The CDR3 coding sequence is TGTGCCACGGCTAACCATCTAGCCCAAGAGACCCAGTACTTC. It encodes CATANHLAQETQYF.

The gene calls are TRBV18 and TRBJ2-3; 8 bases align to TRBD1. The CDR3 totals 14 residues. V gave up 4 bases and J gave up 5 bases; unmatched junction bases: 5. The germline V gene has CDR1 KGHSH and CDR2 LQKENI. The CDR3 loop reads CASSQDRAIDTQYF. The CDR3 nucleotides are TGTGCCAGCTCACAGGACAGGGCGATAGATACGCAGTATTTT.

This clone was seen once. The J gene is TRBJ2-3, the V gene TRBV19; D may be TRBD1 (6 bases). The germline V gene encodes CDR1 LNHDA and CDR2 SQIVND (reference sequence). The CDR3 totals 14 residues. The V and J ends lost 3 bases and 1 base respectively, with 8 bases between them. The CDR3 DNA is TGTGCCAGTAGTATTAGACAGGGCACAGATACGCAGTATTTT. Translating gives CASSIRQGTDTQYF.

The chain links TRBV5-1 to TRBJ2-2; tentative D call: TRBD1 (6 bases). CDR3 length equals 13 residues. Per the germline V gene, CDR1 is SGHRS and CDR2 is YFSETQ. V was shortened by 4 bases and J by 4 bases, with 8 bases between the two germline ends. The CDR3 DNA follows: TGCGCCAGCAGCCCACAGGGCACCGGGGAGCTGTTTTTT. It translates to CASSPQGTGELFF.

This clone was seen a few times. This sequence joins TRBV5-6 and TRBJ1-1, with D uncertain. The V gene lost 2 bases and the J gene lost 8 bases, with 13 bases spanning the gap. The CDR3 covers 13 residues. The germline gives CDR1 SGHDT, CDR2 YYEEEE. The CDR3 nucleotides read TGTGCCAGCAGCTTCGGAGGAGGGAAGGAAGCTTTCTTT. Its translation: CASSFGGGKEAFF.

V and J are TRBV3-1 (or the pseudogene TRBV3-2) and TRBJ1-3; D unresolved. The ends were cut back, 0 bases at V and 4 bases at J, with 10 bases in the middle. This CDR3 is 15 amino acids long. Germline lookup yields CDR1 LGHDT and CDR2 YNNKEL (reference sequence). The DNA for the CDR3 is TGTGCCAGCAGCCAAGATAACCAGAGGGGAAACACCATATATTTT. Its translation: CASSQDNQRGNTIYF.

The chain employs TRBV18 and TRBJ1-3, with D hard to call. Germline CDR1 is KGHSH and CDR2 is LQKENI. CDR3 size: 19 residues. V was pared by 2 bases and J by 4 bases, with 24 bases between. This chain's CDR3 is CASSPLQRIPGRPGNTIYF. Written as DNA, the CDR3 is TGTGCCAGCTCACCATTACAGAGAATCCCTGGAAGGCCGGGAAACACCATATATTTT.